The present T cell receptor (beta chain) was sequenced within a study of blood T cell repertoires in COVID-19. Background on the study: Some COVID-19 samples were acute and others convalescent; all came from the United States, Italy and Spain. T cells, B-cell-depleted T cells, or PBMCs provided the cDNA or gDNA that served as material.

Individuals aged about 18 to 100 years were recruited from about two dozen US areas. Cohorts were based on clinical histories the participants reported. CDR3 length equals 14 residues. Germline-derived CDR1 and CDR2 are SNHLY and FYNNEI. The V gene lost 4 bases and the J gene lost 1 base, with 8 bases spanning the gap. Method: immunoSEQ multiplex PCR; TCRdb's copy keeps in-frame clones and lacks some. This table holds roughly 150,000 clones, 84% found once. This clone was counted a single time. Sequencing was carried out using PBMCs or T cells enriched from blood (not recorded which). The receptor was derived from a woman aged 45-60 years who had recovered from COVID-19. The rearrangement joins TRBV2 to TRBJ1-3, with D unclear. For the CDR3, the DNA is TGTGCCAGCAGTGTCTCGGGGTCTGGAAACACCATATATTTT. Its translation is CASSVSGSGNTIYF.